Below are 18 T cell receptor beta chains sequenced from a single sample in a study of shared clonotypes between healthy human individuals. TCRdb's copy holds only in-frame clones and misses some; the assay was immunoSEQ multiplex PCR. This table holds about 1.5 million clones, around 98% found once. Sequencing was performed on naive CD4+ T cells sorted from blood. Subset here: CD45RA+ positively selected. These receptors originate from a man in his thirties or forties in good health.

The genes are TRBV9 and TRBJ1-1; 8 bases are shared with TRBD1. The CDR3 contains 13 residues. The germline CDR1 and CDR2 sequences are SGDLS and YYNGEE. The V gene end was trimmed by 3 bases and the J gene end by 5 bases; junction bases not matched to a gene: 3. In DNA, the CDR3 is TGTGCCAGCAGCGCGTACAGGGGGACTGAAGCTTTCTTT. Translated, it gives CASSAYRGTEAFF.

The chain joins TRBV9 to TRBJ2-1; either TRBD1 or TRBD2 may supply D (5 bases each). Germline CDR1 SGDLS, CDR2 YYNGEE. V dropped 4 bases and J dropped 10 bases, with 18 bases sitting between them. The CDR3 covers 14 residues. The CDR3 nucleotides read TGTGCCAGCAGCTCGTTTGGGGGAGCTCAAGAGCAGTTCTTC. Translation gives CASSSFGGAQEQFF.

The chain combines TRBV5-1 with TRBJ1-1; D is possibly TRBD1 (5 bases). Germline V gene lookup returns CDR1 SGHRS and CDR2 YFSETQ. V lost 0 bases and J lost 1, with 16 bases in between. The CDR3 is 17 residues long. The CDR3 loop is CASSLAGLLSGNTEAFF. The DNA for the CDR3 is TGCGCCAGCAGCTTGGCGGGACTCCTTTCCGGGAACACTGAAGCTTTCTTT.

The chain joins TRBV5-1 to TRBJ1-5; D remains unclear. V shed 2 bases and J shed 6 bases, with 15 bases lying between them. CDR3 length: 15 amino acids. Germline values: CDR1 SGHRS, CDR2 YFSETQ. The CDR3, as DNA: TGCGCCAGCAGCTTAAGCGGACCCGGCAGTCAGCCCCAGCATTTT. This sequence encodes CASSLSGPGSQPQHF.

This rearrangement joins TRBV5-6 to TRBJ1-2; 7 positions agree with TRBD1. With V trimmed by 7 bases and J by 4 bases, 7 bases remained unmatched. Germline CDR1 is SGHDT and CDR2 is YYEEEE. The CDR3 length is 13 residues. The CDR3 protein is CASRPTGTYGYTF. The CDR3 DNA sequence: TGTGCCAGCCGCCCGACAGGGACCTATGGCTACACCTTC.

The chain carries TRBV5-1 and TRBJ1-1, with D possibly TRBD1 on 6 matching bases. V shed 4 bases and J shed 4 bases, with 17 bases lying between them. The CDR3 has 15 amino acids. Germline CDR1 SGHRS, CDR2 YFSETQ. CDR3 DNA sequence: TGCGCCAGCAGCGCACAGGGTTCTGGGGGCACTGAAGCTTTCTTT. It encodes CASSAQGSGGTEAFF.

The chain joins TRBV7-9 to TRBJ2-5; 10 bases map to TRBD2. The CDR3 has 15 residues. The junction had 5 bases not matched to a gene; V was cut back by 6 bases and J by 1 base. CDR1 is SEHNR and CDR2 is FQNEAQ in the germline V gene (reference sequence). The DNA for the CDR3 is TGTGCCAGCAGTTACCTAGCGGGGGTCCAAGAGACCCAGTACTTC. This codes for CASSYLAGVQETQYF.

The V call is TRBV7-8, the J call TRBJ2-5; possibly TRBD1 for D (5 bases). V shed 1 base and J shed 5 bases, with 11 bases lying between them. CDR3 size: 14 residues. In germline, CDR1 is SGHVS, CDR2 FQNEAQ. CDR3: CASSLDLGVETQYF. The CDR3 nucleotides read TGTGCCAGCAGCTTAGATTTAGGGGTCGAGACCCAGTACTTC.

This chain joins TRBV7-6 and TRBJ2-5; D is ambiguous. Germline-derived CDR1 and CDR2 are SGHVS and FNYEAQ. The CDR3 has 15 amino acids. Trimming took 2 bases from V and 5 from J, leaving 15 bases between them. CDR3 DNA sequence: TGTGCCAGCAGCTTACTCCCCAATGGCCTGGAGACCCAGTACTTC. It encodes CASSLLPNGLETQYF. Filled out from reference TRBV7-6 and TRBJ2-5, the complete variable domain reads GAGVSQSPRYKVTKRGQDVALRCDPISGHVSLYWYRQALGQGPEFLTYFNYEAQQDKSGLPNDRFSAERPEGSISTLTIQRTEQRDSAMYRCASSLLPNGLETQYFGPGTRLLVL.

The chain joins TRBV27 to TRBJ1-4, with 7 bases fitting TRBD1. With 8 bases clipped from V and 5 bases from J, the junction kept 5 bases outside the gene matches. The CDR3 length is 13 residues. Looked up from germline, CDR1 is MNHEY and CDR2 is SMNVEV (reference sequence). CDR3 amino acids: CASGRGRNEKLFF. The CDR3 nucleotides are TGTGCCAGCGGTAGGGGGCGGAATGAAAAACTGTTTTTT.

This rearrangement joins TRBV7-8 to TRBJ2-2; D ambiguous. This CDR3 region has 16 residues. Germline V lookup: CDR1 SGHVS, CDR2 FQNEAQ. The V gene lost 5 bases and the J gene lost 0 bases, with 13 bases spanning the gap. The CDR3 is CASSRNQIANTGELFF. CDR3 DNA: TGTGCCAGCAGCCGAAATCAGATCGCGAACACCGGGGAGCTGTTTTTT.

The chain recombines TRBV28 with TRBJ2-1; D uncertain. From germline, CDR1 is MDHEN and CDR2 SYDVKM. CDR3 length equals 11 residues. The germline V and J ends were trimmed by 2 bases and 7 bases, with 3 bases remaining between them. Written as DNA, the CDR3 is TGTGCCAGCAGTTTAATTAATGAGCAGTTCTTC. The encoded protein is CASSLINEQFF. The variable domain in full, completed from reference TRBV28 and TRBJ2-1, reads DVKVTQSSRYLVKRTGEKVFLECVQDMDHENMFWYRQDPGLGLRLIYFSYDVKMKEKGDIPEGYSVSREKKERFSLILESASTNQTSMYLCASSLINEQFFGPGTRLTVL.

The chain couples TRBV2 to TRBJ1-2; no definite D call. The CDR3 extends over 13 amino acids. V gave up 5 bases and J gave up 8 bases, with 15 bases separating them. Germline V gene sequence: CDR1 SNHLY, CDR2 FYNNEI. CDR3 in amino acids: CASSLPDLRGYTF. The CDR3, as DNA: TGTGCCAGCAGTTTGCCCGATCTGCGCGGCTACACCTTC.

The V call is TRBV5-1, the J call TRBJ1-1; 9 bases align to TRBD1. From germline, CDR1 is SGHRS and CDR2 YFSETQ. The J segment lost 0 bases and the V segment lost 0 bases, leaving 3 bases of the junction unmatched. The CDR3 consists of 16 residues. The DNA of the CDR3 is TGCGCCAGCAGCTTGGGGACAGGGGCTATGAACACTGAAGCTTTCTTT. It yields the protein CASSLGTGAMNTEAFF.

The genes are TRBV29-1 and TRBJ2-1; D remains unclear. The CDR3 has 12 amino acids. V lost 6 bases and J 15 bases, leaving 21 bases between the germline ends. CDR1 and CDR2 from the germline V gene are SQVTM and ANQGSEA. This CDR3 reads CSVTSQQAGWFF. The CDR3 nucleotides read TGCAGCGTAACCAGCCAGCAGGCCGGGTGGTTCTTC.

The chain uses TRBV19 and TRBJ2-5; TRBD2 aligns across 10 bases. The CDR3 is 14 residues long. Germline V lookup: CDR1 LNHDA, CDR2 SQIVND (reference sequence). V lost 4 bases and J lost 6; bases outside the gene matches: 5. Here the CDR3 DNA reads TGTGCCAGTAGTAGGCTAGCGGGAGCGAAGACCCAGTACTTC. This gives the protein CASSRLAGAKTQYF.

CDR3 nucleotide sequence: TGTGCCAGCAGTGAACTGGCTAGCGGGAGAGACGAGCAGTACTTC. Amino acid sequence: CASSELASGRDEQYF. V and J are TRBV2 and TRBJ2-7, with TRBD2 identical over 10 bases. Trimming took 2 bases from V and 5 from J; bases not matched to a gene: 6. The CDR3 extends over 15 amino acids. The germline V gene encodes CDR1 SNHLY and CDR2 FYNNEI.

V gene TRBV11-2 combines with J gene TRBJ2-5, with 14 bases matching TRBD2. Germline CDR1 is SGHAT and CDR2 is FQNNGV. The trim removed 5 bases at V and 1 base at J, leaving 9 bases unmatched. This CDR3 comprises 18 residues. The DNA of the CDR3 is TGTGCCAGCAGCAGAGGCGTGGGACTAGCGGGAGCCCAAGAGACCCAGTACTTC. It specifies CASSRGVGLAGAQETQYF. The full variable domain, in which reference TRBV11-2 and TRBJ2-5 provide the parts outside the CDR3, is EAGVAQSPRYKIIEKRQSVAFWCNPISGHATLYWYQQILGQGPKLLIQFQNNGVVDDSQLPKDRFSAERLKGVDSTLKIQPAKLEDSAVYLCASSRGVGLAGAQETQYFGPGTRLLVL.